A single sample gave rise to the 11 T cell receptor beta chains below, sequenced in a study of cytotoxic CD8 clonotypes in ibrutinib-treated CLL. The table came from immunoSEQ multiplex PCR; TCRdb's copy has only in-frame clones and leaves some out. This sample has 9,400 or so clones, with over 55% found just once. Here the sequenced sample was PBMCs, taken before ibrutinib treatment. Receptors were obtained from a human donor with chronic lymphocytic leukemia.

CDR3 nucleotide sequence: TGTGCCAGCAGCCAGACTAGCGGGGGCCCCAGGGGGGAGCTGTTTTTT. It specifies CASSQTSGGPRGELFF. J is TRBJ2-2 and V is TRBV9, with TRBD2 identical over 12 bases. Trimming took 4 bases from V and 8 from J; bases not matched to a gene: 9. CDR3 length: 16 amino acids. Germline CDR1 and CDR2: SGDLS and YYNGEE. Looking up the rest from reference TRBV9 and TRBJ2-2 gives the full variable domain: DSGVTQTPKHLITATGQRVTLRCSPRSGDLSVYWYQQSLDQGLQFLIQYYNGEERAKGNILERFSAQQFPDLHSELNLSSLELGDSALYFCASSQTSGGPRGELFFGEGSRLTVL.

This rearrangement joins TRBV6-6 to TRBJ2-1, with D perhaps matching TRBD2 (5 bases). This CDR3 contains 12 residues. CDR1 MNHNY and CDR2 SVGAGI come from the germline V gene (reference sequence). V dropped 2 bases and J dropped 6 bases, with 5 bases sitting between them. The CDR3 coding sequence is TGTGCCAGCAGTTACACTAGCAATGAGCAGTTCTTC. Translating gives CASSYTSNEQFF.

V gene TRBV5-1 combines with J gene TRBJ2-7; D might be TRBD2 (7 bases). The CDR3 is 14 residues long. V lost 3 bases, J lost 0 bases, and 10 bases lay in between. Germline V CDR1 and CDR2: SGHRS, YFSETQ. Written as DNA, the CDR3 is TGCGCCAGCAGCTGGGGGGGCGACTCCTACGAGCAGTACTTC. Amino acid sequence: CASSWGGDSYEQYF. Using reference TRBV5-1 and TRBJ2-7 for the parts outside the CDR3, the full variable domain is KAGVTQTPRYLIKTRGQQVTLSCSPISGHRSVSWYQQTPGQGLQFLFEYFSETQRNKGNFPGRFSGRQFSNSRSEMNVSTLELGDSALYLCASSWGGDSYEQYFGPGTRLTVT.

This clone was observed a few times. The chain recombines TRBV5-8 with TRBJ2-6, with 14 bases aligning to TRBD2. V was clipped by 4 bases and J by 1 base; unmatched bases: 10. Germline CDR1 reads SGHTS; CDR2 reads YDEGEE. The CDR3 runs 20 residues. The CDR3 coding sequence is TGTGCCAGCAGCCCGGGACTAGCGGGAGCCGAGATTTCTGGGGCCAACGTCCTGACTTTC. This codes for CASSPGLAGAEISGANVLTF.

The genes are TRBV14 and TRBJ1-5; possible D gene TRBD1, 6 bases. The CDR3 sequence is 18 residues long. V shed 4 bases and J shed 3 bases, with 22 bases lying between them. CDR1 and CDR2 from the germline V gene are SGHDN and FVKESK. The CDR3 region is CASSPPGHSPFYNQPQHF. DNA for the CDR3: TGTGCCAGCAGCCCGCCGGGACACAGCCCCTTTTACAATCAGCCCCAGCATTTT.

V is TRBV27 and J is TRBJ1-2, with D uncertain. Germline assignment: CDR1 MNHEY and CDR2 SMNVEV (reference sequence). V was cut by 7 bases and J by 4 bases, with 13 bases left in between. This CDR3 contains 13 residues. In DNA form, the CDR3 reads TGTGCCAGCACCTCGGGTGGACCCTATGGCTACACCTTC. It translates to CASTSGGPYGYTF.

The J gene is TRBJ1-3, the V gene TRBV7-3; D unresolved. The CDR3 spans 14 residues. V was clipped by 5 bases and J by 0 bases, with 8 bases between them. CDR1 and CDR2 (germline): SGHTA, FQGTGA. The chain's CDR3 is CASSATISGNTIYF. In DNA form, the CDR3 reads TGTGCCAGCAGCGCCACCATCTCTGGAAACACCATATATTTT.

V usage is TRBV7-2 and J usage is TRBJ1-6; tentatively, D is TRBD1 (5 bases). This CDR3 comprises 13 residues. Germline lookup yields CDR1 SGHTA and CDR2 FQGNSA. The V end was cut by 1 base, the J end by 8 bases, with 6 bases between. CDR3 nucleotides: TGTGCCAGCAGCTTAGAACAGGATTCACCCCTCCACTTT. It encodes CASSLEQDSPLHF.

The CDR3 here is CASSSLAGGPADTQYF. CDR3 nucleotides: TGTGCCAGCAGCTCATTAGCGGGAGGGCCCGCAGATACGCAGTATTTT. The rearrangement links TRBV7-3 to TRBJ2-3; 11 nucleotides match TRBD2. There are 16 residues in the CDR3. Germline V CDR1 and CDR2: SGHTA, FQGTGA. J was trimmed by 4 bases and V by 4 bases; bases with no gene match: 7.

To note about this clone: An end of the junction does not agree with germline; a read error may underlie this. The V and J genes are TRBV6-6 and TRBJ1-3; D gene ambiguous. The CDR3 consists of 13 residues. Looked up from germline, CDR1 is MNHNY and CDR2 is SVGAGI (reference sequence). The CDR3 region is CASSYSGTSELFF. For the CDR3, the DNA is TGTGCCAGCAGTTACTCCGGAACTTCAGAGTTATTTTTT.

The chain employs TRBV5-1 and TRBJ2-1, with D perhaps TRBD1 (6 bases). Germline CDR1 reads SGHRS; CDR2 reads YFSETQ. This CDR3 region has 14 residues. Trimming pared 4 bases from V and 2 bases from J, leaving 10 bases between. The CDR3, as DNA: TGCGCCAGCAGCGGGGGACAAACCTACAATGAGCAGTTCTTC. Translation gives CASSGGQTYNEQFF. The full variable domain, completed using reference TRBV5-1 and TRBJ2-1, is KAGVTQTPRYLIKTRGQQVTLSCSPISGHRSVSWYQQTPGQGLQFLFEYFSETQRNKGNFPGRFSGRQFSNSRSEMNVSTLELGDSALYLCASSGGQTYNEQFFGPGTRLTVL.